A selection of T cell receptor beta chains follows, all from one sample in a study of blood T cell repertoires in COVID-19. The data were produced by immunoSEQ multiplex PCR, yet TCRdb's version contains in-frame clones alone and is incomplete. This table has roughly 240,000 clones, approximately 87% appearing once. Source material: peripheral blood. These receptors all come from a man in his 60s who had recovered from COVID-19. Each CDR3 is given without its conserved first and last residue. Fields, in order: J gene, V gene, CDR3 protein.

TRBJ2-1 TRBV27 ASSHYNEQF
TRBJ2-7 TRBV14 ASSQGLYEQY
TRBJ2-1 TRBV7-2 ASSLAGTLLYNEQF
TRBJ2-5 TRBV6-6 ASSYSNLAVETQY
TRBJ2-3 TRBV14 ASSQDTSGPGDTQY
TRBJ2-3 TRBV10-3 AIREGQGGTDTQY
TRBJ2-6 TRBV21-1 AHSGANVLT
TRBJ2-2 TRBV7-8 ASSLLAGVTAGELF
TRBJ1-4 TRBV5-1 ASSAGLLNEKLF
TRBJ2-7 TRBV27 ASSINVAGGGRQY
TRBJ2-5 TRBV7-9 ASSYFSGGAETQY
TRBJ2-3 TRBV19 ASSKTGEVSTDTQY
TRBJ2-1 TRBV29-1 SGQFTYNEQF
TRBJ2-1 TRBV20-1 SASGQGARNSYNEQF